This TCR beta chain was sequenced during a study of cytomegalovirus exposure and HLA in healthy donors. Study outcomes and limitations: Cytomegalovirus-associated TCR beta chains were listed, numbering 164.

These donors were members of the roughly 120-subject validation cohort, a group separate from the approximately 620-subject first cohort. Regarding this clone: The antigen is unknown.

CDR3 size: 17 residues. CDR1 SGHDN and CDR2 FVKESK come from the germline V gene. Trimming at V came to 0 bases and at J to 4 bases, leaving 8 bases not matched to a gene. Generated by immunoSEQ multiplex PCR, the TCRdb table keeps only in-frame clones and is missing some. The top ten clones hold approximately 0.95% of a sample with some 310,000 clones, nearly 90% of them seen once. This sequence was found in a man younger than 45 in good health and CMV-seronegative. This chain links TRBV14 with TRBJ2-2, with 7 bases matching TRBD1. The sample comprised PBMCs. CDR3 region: CASSQDTWTGSTGELFF. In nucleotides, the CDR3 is TGTGCCAGCAGCCAAGACACGTGGACAGGATCCACCGGGGAGCTGTTTTTT.